This T cell receptor beta chain was retrieved from a study of CD8+ T cells in alopecia areata. Study-wide points: Compared with normal scalp, lesional scalp had higher clonality and more expanded CD8+ clones.

RNA was isolated and reverse transcribed to cDNA, the sequencing template. Method: immunoSEQ multiplex PCR; TCRdb's copy keeps in-frame clones and lacks some. This table has around 250,000 clones, 67% appearing once. There are a few counts of this clone. Its antigen is not known. Both peripheral blood and punch biopsies of lesional scalp skin were obtained from patients who had alopecia areata. PBMCs served as the source from which CD4+ and CD8+ T cells were sorted. V was pared by 6 bases and J by 1 base, with 2 bases of the junction left unmatched. The CDR3 has 13 residues. Germline CDR1 KGHSH, CDR2 LQKENI.

The chain joins TRBV18 to TRBJ1-1; 7 nucleotides align to TRBD1. This receptor was taken from a human donor with alopecia areata. Specimen: CD4+ T cells sorted from blood, collected at week 0. CDR3 nucleotides: TGTGCCAGCTCTGGACAGGCGAACACTGAAGCTTTCTTT. As protein: CASSGQANTEAFF.